The TCR beta chain described here comes from a study of T-cell memory formation after mild COVID-19. The V gene's germline CDR1 is MGHRA and CDR2 YSYEKL. V was trimmed by 0 bases and J by 0 bases, leaving 12 bases between them. The CDR3 has 18 amino acids. This clonotype was counted a few times. What it binds is unknown. Overall study findings and caveats: The study detected some responding clones in pre-infection memory, suggesting cross-reactive memory joined. Day 15 to 85 contracting clones showed balanced CD4/CD8; day 15 to 37 expanders favored CD4+.

TCRdb re-called the 5' RACE reads through MiXCR, storing one row per CDR3 protein. The table has around 440,000 distinct CDR3 sequences, 15% to 20% seen once. Sequencing input: PBMCs or a T cell subset sorted from them (not recorded which). The TCR was taken from an adult woman who had mild COVID-19 (a few samples of this study predate the infection). Cell type and time point are not known. The rearrangement uses TRBV4-1 and TRBJ2-6; D ambiguous. The CDR3 DNA sequence: TGCGCCAGCAGCCAAGAAGGGCAGTGGGTCTCTGGGGCCAACGTCCTGACTTTC. Translation: CASSQEGQWVSGANVLTF.